A single sample is the source of the 14 T cell receptor beta chains below, sequenced in a study of blood T cell repertoires in COVID-19. Sequencing used immunoSEQ multiplex PCR; TCRdb keeps in-frame clones, though not all of them. The sample has some 240,000 clones, around 84% seen once. The specimen was PBMCs or T cells enriched from blood (not recorded which). These receptors all come from a woman aged 50 to 60 who had been exposed to COVID-19.

The J gene is TRBJ2-3, the V gene TRBV18; D is possibly TRBD2 (6 bases). Germline loops: CDR1 KGHSH, CDR2 LQKENI. The length of the CDR3 is 12 residues. Trimming left V 4 bases short and J 5 bases short, with 7 bases between. The CDR3 is CASSREEDTQYF. In nucleotides, the CDR3 is TGTGCCAGCTCACGGGAGGAAGATACGCAGTATTTT.

V gene TRBV27 combines with J gene TRBJ1-1; D unresolved. Trimming removed 2 bases at V and 2 bases at J, with 9 bases between. This CDR3 has 14 amino acids. The germline CDR1 and CDR2 sequences are MNHEY and SMNVEV (reference sequence). The CDR3 protein is CASSLVGGNTEAFF. DNA for the CDR3: TGTGCCAGCAGTTTAGTAGGCGGCAACACTGAAGCTTTCTTT.

The V call is TRBV5-1, the J call TRBJ1-6; 8 bases are a match to TRBD1. The CDR3 length is 15 residues. The germline CDR1 and CDR2 sequences are SGHRS and YFSETQ. V was clipped by 2 bases and J by 10 bases; unmatched bases: 8. DNA of the CDR3: TGCGCCAGCAGCTTTGAGACAGGGGTAGGCTCACCCCTCCACTTT. It encodes CASSFETGVGSPLHF.

This chain uses TRBV2 with TRBJ2-3, with a possible D match to TRBD1 (6 bases). The CDR3 totals 14 residues. CDR1 and CDR2 (germline): SNHLY, FYNNEI. Trimming shortened V by 6 bases and J by 1 base, and 11 bases separated the two germline ends. The CDR3 loop reads CASRRAGGTDTQYF. CDR3 coding DNA: TGTGCCAGCAGGCGGGCAGGGGGCACAGATACGCAGTATTTT.

The rearrangement uses TRBV10-2 and TRBJ1-1; weak D call: TRBD1 (5 bases). The CDR3 runs to 13 residues. Germline V gene sequence: CDR1 WSHSY, CDR2 SAAADI. The CDR3 region has the DNA TGCGCATCCAGGGCCACTTTGAACACTGAAGCTTTCTTT. Translating gives CASRATLNTEAFF.

This clone has a handful of counts. The identical CDR3 is also encoded by other nucleotide sequences in the sample. The chain uses TRBV5-1 and TRBJ1-1; D is uncertain. Looked up from germline, CDR1 is SGHRS and CDR2 is YFSETQ. The CDR3 length is 14 residues. V was cut by 0 bases and J by 1 base, with 7 bases left in between. CDR3 residues: CASSLAGTNTEAFF. The CDR3, as DNA: TGCGCCAGCAGCTTGGCAGGCACGAACACTGAAGCTTTCTTT.

The chain joins TRBV7-2 to TRBJ1-1; no firm D call. V lost 5 bases, J lost 0 bases, and 13 bases lay in between. The germline V gene has CDR1 SGHTA and CDR2 FQGNSA. This CDR3 is 15 amino acids long. CDR3: CASSRFHGVNTEAFF. For the CDR3, the DNA is TGTGCCAGCAGCCGGTTCCACGGGGTGAACACTGAAGCTTTCTTT.

The V and J genes are TRBV19 and TRBJ1-1; 9 nucleotides align to TRBD1. CDR1 is LNHDA and CDR2 is SQIVND in the germline V gene (reference sequence). Trimming at V came to 5 bases and at J to 1 base, leaving 14 bases not matched to a gene. The CDR3 has 18 amino acids. The CDR3 DNA is TGTGCCAGTAGTTTACACAGGGGGCTGTCCGGCCCGAACACTGAAGCTTTCTTT. As protein: CASSLHRGLSGPNTEAFF.

The rearrangement joins TRBV11-2 to TRBJ1-1; tentatively, D is TRBD1 (6 bases). The CDR3 runs to 16 residues. Germline V gene data show CDR1 as SGHAT and CDR2 as FQNNGV. V lost 0 bases and J 1 base, leaving 12 bases between the germline ends. CDR3: CASSLDPRTANTEAFF. Here the CDR3 DNA reads TGTGCCAGCAGCTTAGACCCCCGGACAGCGAACACTGAAGCTTTCTTT.

The rearrangement joins TRBV6-4 to TRBJ2-2, with D unclear. Per the germline V gene, CDR1 is MRHNA and CDR2 is SNTAGT. CDR3 length: 14 residues. Trimming removed 5 bases from V and 0 bases from J, with 7 bases in between. The chain's CDR3 is CASSPTSNTGELFF. The CDR3 DNA reads TGTGCCAGCAGTCCCACTTCGAACACCGGGGAGCTGTTTTTT.

DNA for the CDR3: TGCGCCAGCAGCCAAGATCGAGGAGGGGTAAGGGCTTTCTTT. Protein sequence: CASSQDRGGVRAFF. The gene calls are TRBV4-3 and TRBJ1-1; D is perhaps TRBD1 (5 bases). CDR3 length equals 14 residues. From germline, CDR1 is LGHNA and CDR2 YSLEER. V was pared by 0 bases and J by 11 bases, with 16 bases between.

This clone was seen only once. This chain uses TRBV6-2 or TRBV6-3 with TRBJ2-7; 9 bases are a match to TRBD2. Germline trimming cut 1 base from V and 3 bases from J; bases unmatched to any gene: 7. The CDR3 extends over 16 amino acids. CDR1 and CDR2 from the germline V gene are MNHEY and SVGEGT. CDR3: CASSYYGGGAFYEQYF. The CDR3 DNA follows: TGTGCCAGCAGTTACTATGGCGGGGGGGCCTTCTACGAGCAGTACTTC.

J is TRBJ1-4 and V is TRBV15; weak D call: TRBD1 (5 bases). V lost 8 bases to trimming and J lost 8 bases, with 18 bases between them. Germline assignment: CDR1 LNHNV and CDR2 YYDKDF (reference sequence). The CDR3 loop spans 14 amino acids. The CDR3 sequence is CATGNRFGMEKLFF. Written as DNA, the CDR3 is TGTGCCACCGGTAACAGGTTTGGGATGGAAAAACTGTTTTTT.

The chain links TRBV3-1 (or the pseudogene TRBV3-2) to TRBJ1-1; D unresolved. The CDR3 consists of 14 residues. Germline CDR1 is LGHDT and CDR2 is YNNKEL (reference sequence). Trimming removed 3 bases from V and 1 base from J, with 9 bases in between. The CDR3 loop reads CASSQLGANTEAFF. CDR3 nucleotide sequence: TGTGCCAGCAGCCAGCTGGGCGCGAACACTGAAGCTTTCTTT.